The rows below give T cell receptor beta chains drawn from one sample of a study of cytomegalovirus exposure and HLA in healthy donors. Data came from immunoSEQ multiplex PCR; TCRdb stores just in-frame clones and leaves some out. This sample yields 150,000 to 200,000 clones, of which roughly 80% are seen a single time; roughly 2% belongs to the top ten. The sample consisted of PBMCs. Every receptor here comes from a female donor in good health and CMV-seronegative. Both conserved end residues are part of each CDR3. A D gene is named only where the DNA matches it firmly. Some rows have no size entry. The others give once, few or many, or a class for an expanded clone.

TRBV5-1	TRBD2	14	TRBJ2-5	-	CASRSRLAEETQYF	TGCGCCAGCAGGTCAAGACTAGCGGAAGAGACCCAGTACTTC
TRBV7-8	TRBD1	16	TRBJ2-5	-	CASSASGTGYKETQYF	TGTGCCAGCAGCGCAAGCGGGACAGGGTATAAGGAGACCCAGTACTTC
TRBV10-2	-	14	TRBJ2-7	-	CASSPNRVSYEQYF	TGCGCCAGCAGTCCAAACAGGGTCTCCTACGAGCAGTACTTC
TRBV14	-	13	TRBJ1-3	-	CASSPGTGNTIYF	TGTGCCAGCAGCCCGGGTACTGGAAACACCATATATTTT
TRBV6-4	TRBD2	15	TRBJ2-1	-	CASSDSSSGGHEQFF	TGTGCCAGCAGTGACTCGTCTAGCGGGGGGCATGAGCAGTTCTTC
TRBV11-1	TRBD2	14	TRBJ2-7	-	CASSLSSGRHEQYF	TGTGCCAGCAGCTTAAGTAGCGGGAGACACGAGCAGTACTTC
TRBV2	-	14	TRBJ1-4	-	CASSADRAGEKLFF	TGTGCCAGCAGTGCGGATCGGGCGGGCGAAAAACTGTTTTTT
TRBV7-7	TRBD2	20	TRBJ2-2	few	CASTQLPLAGGPMDTGELFF	TGTGCCAGCACCCAACTCCCACTAGCGGGAGGGCCAATGGACACCGGGGAGCTGTTTTTT
TRBV4-2	-	14	TRBJ2-3	once	CASSQEQRGGAQYF	TGTGCCAGCAGCCAAGAGCAACGAGGAGGTGCGCAGTATTTT
TRBV6-4	-	14	TRBJ1-6	few	CASSQQGLNSPLHF	TGTGCCAGCAGTCAACAGGGTCTGAATTCACCCCTCCACTTT
TRBV11-2	TRBD1	14	TRBJ2-1	-	CASSGGQGVNEQFF	TGTGCCAGCAGCGGGGGACAGGGGGTTAATGAGCAGTTCTTC
TRBV4-1	TRBD1	16	TRBJ2-3	-	CASSPRQGAREDTQYF	TGCGCCAGCAGCCCCCGACAGGGGGCGAGGGAAGATACGCAGTATTTT